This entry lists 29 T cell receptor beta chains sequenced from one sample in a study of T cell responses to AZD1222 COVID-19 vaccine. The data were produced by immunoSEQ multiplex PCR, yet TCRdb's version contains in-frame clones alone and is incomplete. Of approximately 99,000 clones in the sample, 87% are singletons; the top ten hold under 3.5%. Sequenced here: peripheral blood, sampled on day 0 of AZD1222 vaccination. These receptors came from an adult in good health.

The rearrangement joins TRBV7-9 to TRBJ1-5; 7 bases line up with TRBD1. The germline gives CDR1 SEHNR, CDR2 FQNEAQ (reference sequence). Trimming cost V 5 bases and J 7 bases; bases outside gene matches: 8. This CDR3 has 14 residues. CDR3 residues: CASSTDRAGQPQHF. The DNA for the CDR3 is TGTGCCAGCAGCACCGACAGGGCTGGGCAGCCCCAGCATTTT.

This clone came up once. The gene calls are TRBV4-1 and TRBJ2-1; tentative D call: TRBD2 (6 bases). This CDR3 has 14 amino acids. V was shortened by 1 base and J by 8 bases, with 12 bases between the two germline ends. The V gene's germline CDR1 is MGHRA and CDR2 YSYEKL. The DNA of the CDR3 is TGCGCCAGCAGCCAAGGACTAGGGAGGTATGAGCAGTTCTTC. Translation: CASSQGLGRYEQFF.

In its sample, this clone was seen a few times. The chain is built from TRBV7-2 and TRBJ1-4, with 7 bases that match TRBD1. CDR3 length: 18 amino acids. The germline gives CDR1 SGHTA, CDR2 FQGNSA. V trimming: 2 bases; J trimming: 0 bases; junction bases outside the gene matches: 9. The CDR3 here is CASSLRGRGSSTNEKLFF. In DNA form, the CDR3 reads TGTGCCAGCAGCTTAAGGGGGCGGGGATCCTCAACTAATGAAAAACTGTTTTTT.

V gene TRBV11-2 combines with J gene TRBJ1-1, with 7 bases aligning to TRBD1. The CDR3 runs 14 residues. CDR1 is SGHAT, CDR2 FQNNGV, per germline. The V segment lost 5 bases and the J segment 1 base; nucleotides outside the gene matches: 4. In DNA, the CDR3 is TGTGCCAGCAGCCCCCGGACAGGGAACACTGAAGCTTTCTTT. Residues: CASSPRTGNTEAFF.

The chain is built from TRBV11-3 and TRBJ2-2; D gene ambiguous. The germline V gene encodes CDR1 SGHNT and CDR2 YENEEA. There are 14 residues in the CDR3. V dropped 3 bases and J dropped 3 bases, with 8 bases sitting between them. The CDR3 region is CASSFSEYTGELFF. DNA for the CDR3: TGTGCCAGCAGCTTCTCTGAGTACACCGGGGAGCTGTTTTTT.

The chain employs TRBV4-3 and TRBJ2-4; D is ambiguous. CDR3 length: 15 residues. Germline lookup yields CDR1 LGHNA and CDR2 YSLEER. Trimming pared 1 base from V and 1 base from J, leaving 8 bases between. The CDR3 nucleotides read TGCGCCAGCAGCCAAGTTTCCCTGGCCAAAAACATTCAGTACTTC. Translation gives CASSQVSLAKNIQYF.

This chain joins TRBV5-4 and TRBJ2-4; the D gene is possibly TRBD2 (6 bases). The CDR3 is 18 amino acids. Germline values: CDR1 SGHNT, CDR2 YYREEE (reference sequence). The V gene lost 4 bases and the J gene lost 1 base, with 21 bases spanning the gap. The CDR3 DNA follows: TGTGCCAGCAGCCCCGGGACTCCAGGAAAGGGTGCCAAAAACATTCAGTACTTC. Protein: CASSPGTPGKGAKNIQYF.

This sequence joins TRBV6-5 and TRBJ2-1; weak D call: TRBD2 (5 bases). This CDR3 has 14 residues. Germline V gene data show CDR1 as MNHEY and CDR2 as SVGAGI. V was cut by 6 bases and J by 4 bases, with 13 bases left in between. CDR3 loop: CASRPAGSYNEQFF. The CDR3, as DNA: TGTGCCAGCAGACCCGCGGGCAGTTACAATGAGCAGTTCTTC.

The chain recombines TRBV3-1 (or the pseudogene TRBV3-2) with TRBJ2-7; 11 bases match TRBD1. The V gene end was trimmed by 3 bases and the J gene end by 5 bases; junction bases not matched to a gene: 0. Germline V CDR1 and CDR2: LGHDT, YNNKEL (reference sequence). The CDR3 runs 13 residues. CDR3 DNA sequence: TGTGCCAGCAGCCAGGACAGGGGGCACGAGCAGTACTTC. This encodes CASSQDRGHEQYF.

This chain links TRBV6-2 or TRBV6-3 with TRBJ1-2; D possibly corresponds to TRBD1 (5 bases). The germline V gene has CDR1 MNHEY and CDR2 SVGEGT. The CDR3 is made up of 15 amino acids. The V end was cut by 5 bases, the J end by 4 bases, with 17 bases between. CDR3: CASSNQSRGLYGYTF. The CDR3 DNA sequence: TGTGCCAGCAGTAACCAGTCGAGGGGTCTCTATGGCTACACCTTC.

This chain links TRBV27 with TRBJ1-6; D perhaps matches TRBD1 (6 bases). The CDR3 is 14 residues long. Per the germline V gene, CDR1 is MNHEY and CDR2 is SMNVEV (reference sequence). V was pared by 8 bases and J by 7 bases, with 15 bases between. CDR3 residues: CASHLGQLNSPLHF. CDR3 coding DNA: TGTGCCAGCCACCTCGGACAGTTGAATTCACCCCTCCACTTT.

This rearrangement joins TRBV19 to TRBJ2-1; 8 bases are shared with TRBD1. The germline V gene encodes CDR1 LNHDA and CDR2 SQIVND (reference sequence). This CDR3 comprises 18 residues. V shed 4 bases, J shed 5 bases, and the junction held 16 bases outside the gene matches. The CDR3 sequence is CASSSLAGGFPTDNEQFF. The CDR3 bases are TGTGCCAGTAGTAGCCTGGCAGGGGGCTTCCCTACGGACAATGAGCAGTTCTTC.

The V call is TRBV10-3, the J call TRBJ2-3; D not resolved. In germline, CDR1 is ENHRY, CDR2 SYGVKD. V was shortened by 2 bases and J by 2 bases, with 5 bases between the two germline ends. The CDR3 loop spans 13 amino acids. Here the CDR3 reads CAISEGDTDTQYF. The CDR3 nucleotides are TGTGCCATCAGTGAGGGGGACACAGATACGCAGTATTTT.

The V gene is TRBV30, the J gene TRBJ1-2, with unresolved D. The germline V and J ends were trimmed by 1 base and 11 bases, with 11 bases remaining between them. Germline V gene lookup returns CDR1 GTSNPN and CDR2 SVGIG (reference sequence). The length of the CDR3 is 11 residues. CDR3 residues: CAWSARAAYTF. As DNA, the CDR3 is TGTGCCTGGAGTGCCCGTGCCGCATACACCTTC. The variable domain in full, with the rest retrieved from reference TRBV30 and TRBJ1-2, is SQTIHQWPATLVQPVGSPLSLECTVEGTSNPNLYWYRQAAGRGLQLLFYSVGIGQISSEVPQNLSASRPQDRQFILSSKKLLLSDSGFYLCAWSARAAYTFGSGTRLTVV.

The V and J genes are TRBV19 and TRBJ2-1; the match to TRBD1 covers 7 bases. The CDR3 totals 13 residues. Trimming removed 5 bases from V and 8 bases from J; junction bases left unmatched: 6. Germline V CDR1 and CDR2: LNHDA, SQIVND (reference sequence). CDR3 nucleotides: TGTGCCAGTAGTGACAGGGCAACCGATGAGCAGTTCTTC. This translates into CASSDRATDEQFF.

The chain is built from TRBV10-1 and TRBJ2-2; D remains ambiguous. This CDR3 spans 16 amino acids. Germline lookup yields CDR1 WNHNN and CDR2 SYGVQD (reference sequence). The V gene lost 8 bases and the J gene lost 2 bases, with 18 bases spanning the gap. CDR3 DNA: TGCGCCAGCCCCATCCCCCCGGTCCAAAACACCGGGGAGCTGTTTTTT. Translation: CASPIPPVQNTGELFF.

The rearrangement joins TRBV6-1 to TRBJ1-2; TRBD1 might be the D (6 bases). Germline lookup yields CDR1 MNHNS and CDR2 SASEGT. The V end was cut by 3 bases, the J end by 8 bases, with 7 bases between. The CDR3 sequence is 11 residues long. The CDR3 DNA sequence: TGTGCCAGCAGTGACAGGGGCGGCTACACCTTC. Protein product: CASSDRGGYTF.

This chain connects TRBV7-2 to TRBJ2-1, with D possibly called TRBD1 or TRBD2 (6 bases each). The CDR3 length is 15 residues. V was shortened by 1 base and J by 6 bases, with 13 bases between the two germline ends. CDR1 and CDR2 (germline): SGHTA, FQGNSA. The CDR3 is CASSLGGASPNEQFF. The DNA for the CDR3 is TGTGCCAGCAGCTTAGGGGGGGCCTCCCCCAATGAGCAGTTCTTC.

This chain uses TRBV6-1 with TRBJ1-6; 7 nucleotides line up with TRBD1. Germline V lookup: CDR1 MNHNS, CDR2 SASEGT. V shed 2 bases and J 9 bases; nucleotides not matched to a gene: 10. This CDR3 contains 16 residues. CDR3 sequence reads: CASSEWGETGTSPLHF. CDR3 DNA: TGTGCCAGCAGTGAATGGGGCGAGACAGGGACTTCACCCCTCCACTTT.

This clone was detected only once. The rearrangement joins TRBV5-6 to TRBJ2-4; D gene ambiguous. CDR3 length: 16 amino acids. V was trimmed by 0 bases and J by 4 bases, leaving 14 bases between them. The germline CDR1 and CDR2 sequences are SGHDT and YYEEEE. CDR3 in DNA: TGTGCCAGCAGCTTGGGTGGGTTGTCCTCAAAAAACATTCAGTACTTC. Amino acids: CASSLGGLSSKNIQYF.

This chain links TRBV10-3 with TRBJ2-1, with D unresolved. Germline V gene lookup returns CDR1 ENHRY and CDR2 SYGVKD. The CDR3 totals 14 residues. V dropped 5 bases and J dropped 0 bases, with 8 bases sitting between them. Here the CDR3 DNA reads TGTGCCATCAGTAAGGGAAGCTCCTACAATGAGCAGTTCTTC. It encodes CAISKGSSYNEQFF.

The DNA for the CDR3 is TGTGCCAGTAGTATTCCGGACAGGGCCTACTATGGCTACACCTTC. Amino acids: CASSIPDRAYYGYTF. V and J are TRBV19 and TRBJ1-2; 8 positions agree with TRBD1. Germline lookup yields CDR1 LNHDA and CDR2 SQIVND (reference sequence). The CDR3 has 15 amino acids. Trimming removed 3 bases from V and 3 bases from J; junction bases left unmatched: 6.

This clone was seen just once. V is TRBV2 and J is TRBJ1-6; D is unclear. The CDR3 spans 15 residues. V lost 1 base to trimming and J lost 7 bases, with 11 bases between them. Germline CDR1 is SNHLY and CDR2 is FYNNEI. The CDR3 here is CASSEGWGGNSPLHF. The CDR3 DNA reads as TGTGCCAGCAGTGAAGGCTGGGGAGGGAATTCACCCCTCCACTTT.

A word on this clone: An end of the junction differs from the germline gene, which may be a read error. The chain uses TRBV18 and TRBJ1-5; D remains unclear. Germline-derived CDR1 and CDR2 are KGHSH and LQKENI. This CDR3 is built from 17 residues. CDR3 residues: CASSPPPNRDSNQPQHF. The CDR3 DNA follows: TGTGCCAGCTCGCCACCCCCCAACAGAGATAGCAATCAGCCCCAGCATTTT.

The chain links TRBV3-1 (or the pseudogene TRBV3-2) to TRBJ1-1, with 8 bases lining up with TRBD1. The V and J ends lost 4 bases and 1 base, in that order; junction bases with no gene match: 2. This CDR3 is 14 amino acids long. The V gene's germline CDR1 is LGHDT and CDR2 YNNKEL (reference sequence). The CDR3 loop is CASSLGTGNTEAFF. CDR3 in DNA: TGTGCCAGCAGCCTTGGGACAGGGAACACTGAAGCTTTCTTT.

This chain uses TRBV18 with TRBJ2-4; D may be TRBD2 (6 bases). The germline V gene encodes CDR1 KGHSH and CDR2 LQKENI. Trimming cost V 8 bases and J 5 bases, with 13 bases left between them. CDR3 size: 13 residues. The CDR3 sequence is CASRRTGENIQYF. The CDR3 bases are TGTGCCAGCCGGAGGACGGGGGAAAACATTCAGTACTTC.

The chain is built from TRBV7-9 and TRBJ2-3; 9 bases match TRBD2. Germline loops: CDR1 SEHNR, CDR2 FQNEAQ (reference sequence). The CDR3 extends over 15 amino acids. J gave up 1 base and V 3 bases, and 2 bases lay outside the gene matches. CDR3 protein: CASSFAGGGTDTQYF. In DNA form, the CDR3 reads TGTGCCAGCAGCTTCGCGGGGGGGGGCACAGATACGCAGTATTTT.

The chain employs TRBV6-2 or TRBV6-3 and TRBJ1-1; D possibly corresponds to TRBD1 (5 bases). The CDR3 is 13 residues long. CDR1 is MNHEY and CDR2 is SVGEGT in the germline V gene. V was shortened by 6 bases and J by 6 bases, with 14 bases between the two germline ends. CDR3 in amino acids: CASSPPGRPEAFF. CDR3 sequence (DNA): TGTGCCAGCAGCCCTCCAGGGAGGCCTGAAGCTTTCTTT.

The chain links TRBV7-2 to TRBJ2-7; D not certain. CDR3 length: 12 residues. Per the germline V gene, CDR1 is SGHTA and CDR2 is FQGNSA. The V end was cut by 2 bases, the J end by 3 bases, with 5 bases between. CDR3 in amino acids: CASSLSGYEQYF. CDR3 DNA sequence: TGTGCCAGCAGCTTATCGGGCTACGAGCAGTACTTC.